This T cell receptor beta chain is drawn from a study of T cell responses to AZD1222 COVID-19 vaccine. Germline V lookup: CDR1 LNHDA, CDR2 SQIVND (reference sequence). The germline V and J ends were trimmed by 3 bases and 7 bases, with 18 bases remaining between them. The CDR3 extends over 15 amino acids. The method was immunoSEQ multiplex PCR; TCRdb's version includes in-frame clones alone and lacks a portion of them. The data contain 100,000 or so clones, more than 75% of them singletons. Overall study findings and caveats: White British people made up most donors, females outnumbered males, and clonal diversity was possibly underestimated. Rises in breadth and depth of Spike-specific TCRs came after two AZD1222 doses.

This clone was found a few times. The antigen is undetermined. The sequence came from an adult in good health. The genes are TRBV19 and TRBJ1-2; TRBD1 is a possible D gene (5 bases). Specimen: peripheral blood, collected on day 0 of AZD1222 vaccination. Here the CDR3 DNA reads TGTGCCAGTAGTATCCCCCCACGGGGGATCGGTGGCTACACCTTC. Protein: CASSIPPRGIGGYTF.